The T cell receptor beta chain described here comes from a study of T-cell reconstitution after alpha-beta-depleted transplantation in children. Unique molecular identifiers tagged the TCRbeta library. One entry per CDR3 protein results from TCRdb running MiXCR on the PCR reads. This sample has just under 250,000 distinct CDR3 sequences, with more than 20% found just once. Trimming took 4 bases from V and 0 from J; bases not matched to a gene: 4. This CDR3 contains 15 residues. The sample holds many counts of this clonotype. The sequences come from PBMCs, collected before TCRalphabeta/CD19-depleted stem cell transplant. This sequence was found in a girl aged 2-15 years with Fanconi anemia, due to receive a stem cell transplant. The V and J genes are TRBV12-3 or TRBV12-4 and TRBJ1-1, with 8 bases identical to TRBD1. CDR3 nucleotide sequence: TGTGCCAGCAGTTACAGGGGGGTCATGAACACTGAAGCTTTCTTT. Amino acid sequence: CASSYRGVMNTEAFF.